These 8 T cell receptor beta chains were all obtained from the same sample, sequenced in a study of OX40 agonist ivuxolimab in advanced cancers. The assay was immunoSEQ multiplex PCR, and TCRdb's table has in-frame clones only and misses some. The sample consists of roughly 40,000 clones, more than 70% of them appearing once. Specimen: CD4+ or CD8+ T cells sorted from blood, collected in a trial of the OX40 agonist ivuxolimab. These receptors originate from an adult with an advanced solid tumor such as melanoma, head and neck, liver or kidney cancer.

The V and J genes are TRBV7-3 and TRBJ2-6; a possible D gene is TRBD1 (6 bases). The CDR3 has 15 amino acids. Trimming removed 4 bases from V and 4 bases from J, with 11 bases in between. Germline CDR1 and CDR2: SGHTA and FQGTGA. CDR3 DNA sequence: TGTGCCAGCAGCTACAGGGCCTCCGGGGCCAACGTCCTGACTTTC. This codes for CASSYRASGANVLTF.

The V call is TRBV29-1, the J call TRBJ1-1; D may be TRBD1 (6 bases). This CDR3 spans 13 amino acids. CDR1 and CDR2 from the germline V gene are SQVTM and ANQGSEA. Trimming pared 5 bases from V and 3 bases from J, leaving 13 bases between. CDR3 DNA sequence: TGCAGCGTTCGACAGGTTAGGGACACTGAAGCTTTCTTT. Translated, it gives CSVRQVRDTEAFF.

The chain uses TRBV28 and TRBJ2-1, with TRBD2 matching over 7 bases. CDR1 and CDR2 (germline): MDHEN, SYDVKM. V was clipped by 8 bases and J by 2 bases; unmatched bases: 9. The CDR3 extends over 15 amino acids. CDR3 protein: CASEGLVDAYNEQFF. CDR3 coding DNA: TGTGCCAGCGAAGGACTAGTAGACGCCTACAATGAGCAGTTCTTC.

The V gene is TRBV7-9, the J gene TRBJ2-1, with 7 bases that match TRBD2. Germline trimming cut 5 bases from V and 4 bases from J; bases unmatched to any gene: 5. CDR3 length: 14 residues. Germline V lookup: CDR1 SEHNR, CDR2 FQNEAQ (reference sequence). In DNA form, the CDR3 reads TGTGCCAGCAGCCCCGGACTAGATTACAATGAGCAGTTCTTC. Protein sequence: CASSPGLDYNEQFF.

The chain links TRBV18 to TRBJ1-2, with a tentative D call TRBD1 (5 bases). CDR3 length equals 13 residues. Trimming left V 2 bases short and J 10 bases short, with 14 bases between. Per the germline V gene, CDR1 is KGHSH and CDR2 is LQKENI. The CDR3 reads CASSPGGGDAYTF. The CDR3 nucleotides are TGTGCCAGCTCACCAGGAGGAGGGGATGCCTACACCTTC.

This chain uses TRBV2 with TRBJ2-6; D unresolved. V was trimmed by 4 bases and J by 0 bases, leaving 7 bases between them. This CDR3 region has 15 residues. Looked up from germline, CDR1 is SNHLY and CDR2 is FYNNEI. CDR3 bases: TGTGCCAGCAGTGGACCGCTCTCTGGGGCCAACGTCCTGACTTTC. Its protein is CASSGPLSGANVLTF.

The rearrangement uses TRBV10-3 and TRBJ2-5, with a weak D call TRBD1 (5 bases). Germline V gene lookup returns CDR1 ENHRY and CDR2 SYGVKD. The CDR3 length is 13 residues. The V gene lost 7 bases and the J gene lost 4 bases, with 13 bases spanning the gap. The CDR3 here is CAIKGREGETQYF. For the CDR3, the DNA is TGTGCCATCAAGGGCAGGGAAGGAGAGACCCAGTACTTC.

The chain carries TRBV7-2 and TRBJ2-5, with 7 bases fitting TRBD1. Gene TRBJ2-7 matches the end of the DNA better, so the J call may be wrong. This CDR3 region has 14 residues. The germline V gene encodes CDR1 SGHTA and CDR2 FQGNSA. This CDR3 is CASSSRQGPYEQYF. In nucleotides, the CDR3 is TGTGCCAGCAGCTCACGACAGGGACCCTACGAGCAGTACTTC.